This TCR beta chain was recovered during a study of metastatic and nonmetastatic thyroid tumors. Across the study: Repertoires of blood and of tissue (tumor or nodule) from malignant and benign thyroid patients were compared.

Authors' data handling: Construction of a distant-metastasis classifier for papillary thyroid cancer relied on CDR3 differences across clinicopathological groups. MiXCR was used by TCRdb to re-call the PCR reads. TCRdb, not the authors, supplied the V and J calls. The data contain roughly 18,000 clones, 34% of them singletons. The CDR3 has 13 amino acids. The germline CDR1 and CDR2 sequences are DFQATT and SNEGSKA (reference sequence). Study-level results: Relative to benign nodules, malignant thyroid tumors were reportedly characterized by significantly elevated TCR beta diversity in blood and tumor.

Before thyroid surgery, none of the patients had received any treatment. With regard to this clone: Its antigen is still unknown. The junction shows a germline mismatch at one end, possibly a read error.

The chain couples TRBV20-1 to TRBJ1-1, with unresolved D. The sequence came from a female donor with papillary thyroid cancer or a benign thyroid nodule (not recorded which). Some clones in this sample may be carry-over from other donors' samples. Sequencing was carried out using tumor tissue. The CDR3 region is CSANRVLNSEAFF. CDR3 DNA sequence: TGCAGTGCTAACAGAGTCTTGAACTCTGAAGCTTTCTTT.